Presented here are 12 T cell receptor beta chains from one specimen sequenced in a study of T cells in Graves' hyperthyroidism and ophthalmopathy. The TCR beta CDR3 regions underwent amplification using RNA transcripts as the source. The HTBI primer set was used in a first-round RT-PCR of the TCR CDR3. TCRdb reprocessed the multiplex PCR reads with MiXCR, giving one entry per CDR3 protein. The data contain about 570,000 distinct CDR3 sequences, about 14% of them singletons. The material sequenced was blood. The receptors originated from a woman in her forties with Graves' hyperthyroidism.

This clonotype turned up a few times. With a much larger clone just one base away, this may be a read error. This chain connects TRBV18 to TRBJ2-7; 11 bases are a match to TRBD1. The germline V gene encodes CDR1 KGHSH and CDR2 LQKENI. V shed 2 bases and J 3 bases; nucleotides not matched to a gene: 9. This CDR3 comprises 17 residues. The CDR3 DNA is TGTGCCAGCTCACCAAGGATGGGACAGGGGGTAGTCTACGAGCAGTACTTC. Residues: CASSPRMGQGVVYEQYF.

With regard to this clonotype: It is likely a read error, because the conserved phenylalanine at the end of the CDR3 is missing. V gene TRBV12-3 or TRBV12-4 combines with J gene TRBJ1-5, with D unclear. The V gene lost 1 base and the J gene lost 2 bases, with 18 bases spanning the gap. The CDR3 runs to 18 residues. In DNA, the CDR3 is TGTGCCAGCAGTTTAGATTTATTAGGCCACTCGGGCAATCAGCCCCAGCATTCT. It codes for CASSLDLLGHSGNQPQHS.

On this clonotype: A much larger clone lies one base from this, so it may be a read error. V and J are TRBV30 and TRBJ2-7, with D possibly being TRBD2 (6 bases). Germline V lookup: CDR1 GTSNPN, CDR2 SVGIG (reference sequence). The ends were cut back, 5 bases at V and 4 bases at J, with 9 bases in the middle. This CDR3 spans 11 amino acids. The CDR3 is CAWGGGYEQYF. As DNA, the CDR3 is TGTGCCTGGGGTGGGGGGTACGAGCAGTACTTC.

There are many counts of this clonotype. The V call is TRBV28, the J call TRBJ2-3, with 7 bases lining up with TRBD1. Losses at the gene ends were 6 bases for V and 4 bases for J; bases not matched to a gene: 7. CDR1 and CDR2 from the germline V gene are MDHEN and SYDVKM. The CDR3 covers 14 residues. DNA of the CDR3: TGTGCCAGCAGACTTCAACAGGGGTCAGATACGCAGTATTTT. It encodes CASRLQQGSDTQYF.

In this sample, this clonotype turned up many times. J is TRBJ1-1 and V is TRBV6-5; D possibly corresponds to TRBD1 (6 bases). The germline V gene has CDR1 MNHEY and CDR2 SVGAGI. The CDR3 spans 15 residues. Trimming cost V 2 bases and J 2 bases, with 12 bases left between them. The CDR3 region has the DNA TGTGCCAGCAGTTACGGACGGACAGCTAACACTGAAGCTTTCTTT. Encoded protein: CASSYGRTANTEAFF.

As for this clonotype: The junction does not match germline at one end; this may be a read error. The genes are TRBV12-3 or TRBV12-4 and TRBJ1-3; TRBD1 matches at 7 bases. The CDR3 covers 13 residues. DNA of the CDR3: TGTGCCGCCAGGGGGAGCTCTGGAAACGCCATATATTTT. It is translated as CAARGSSGNAIYF.

The V and J genes are TRBV2 and TRBJ1-6; D remains unclear. This CDR3 contains 14 residues. V was cut by 6 bases and J by 0 bases, with 6 bases left in between. Germline CDR1 SNHLY, CDR2 FYNNEI. The CDR3 DNA reads as TGTGCCAGCAGCAGGAGCTCCTATAATTCACCCCTCCACTTT. Translation: CASSRSSYNSPLHF.

To note about this clonotype: This clone may be a read error of a much larger clone one base away. The CDR3 does not close with the conserved phenylalanine or tryptophan, likely indicating a read error. The chain recombines TRBV30 with TRBJ1-5; 9 nucleotides line up with TRBD1. The CDR3 has 14 amino acids. J lost 6 bases, V lost 4 bases, and 7 bases had no gene match. In germline, CDR1 is GTSNPN, CDR2 SVGIG (reference sequence). The CDR3 nucleotides read TGTGCCTGGACCGGGACAGGGAATTTTCAGCCCCAGCATTTA. Protein: CAWTGTGNFQPQHL.

This clonotype was seen a few times. This chain connects TRBV27 to TRBJ2-2; 7 bases align to TRBD1. Per the germline V gene, CDR1 is MNHEY and CDR2 is SMNVEV (reference sequence). The CDR3 is 14 residues long. V dropped 4 bases and J dropped 7; count of bases not matched to a gene: 6. DNA of the CDR3: TGTGCCAGCAGTTATGGGACAGTCAACGGGGAGCTGTTTTTT. Translated: CASSYGTVNGELFF.

The V gene is TRBV29-1, the J gene TRBJ1-1, with a possible D match to TRBD1 (5 bases). The length of the CDR3 is 13 residues. From germline, CDR1 is SQVTM and CDR2 ANQGSEA. V gave up 5 bases and J gave up 6 bases, with 16 bases separating them. The chain's CDR3 is CSVRQPAVPEAFF. The CDR3, as DNA: TGCAGCGTTCGACAGCCGGCGGTTCCTGAAGCTTTCTTT.

At least ten counts were recorded for this clonotype. This rearrangement joins TRBV12-3 or TRBV12-4 to TRBJ1-2; D unresolved. V gave up 0 bases and J gave up 6 bases, with 8 bases separating them. The CDR3 length is 13 residues. CDR3 in DNA: TGTGCCAGCAGTTTAGCGGGGTTCGATGGCTACACCTTC. Its translation: CASSLAGFDGYTF.

This clonotype appeared many times. The V and J genes are TRBV6-1 and TRBJ2-7; perhaps D is TRBD1 or TRBD2 (5 bases each). V dropped 1 base and J dropped 0 bases, with 16 bases sitting between them. The CDR3 is made up of 17 amino acids. Looked up from germline, CDR1 is MNHNS and CDR2 is SASEGT. CDR3 residues: CASSEVHGGWGSYEQYF. In DNA, the CDR3 is TGTGCCAGCAGTGAAGTGCATGGGGGTTGGGGCTCCTACGAGCAGTACTTC.